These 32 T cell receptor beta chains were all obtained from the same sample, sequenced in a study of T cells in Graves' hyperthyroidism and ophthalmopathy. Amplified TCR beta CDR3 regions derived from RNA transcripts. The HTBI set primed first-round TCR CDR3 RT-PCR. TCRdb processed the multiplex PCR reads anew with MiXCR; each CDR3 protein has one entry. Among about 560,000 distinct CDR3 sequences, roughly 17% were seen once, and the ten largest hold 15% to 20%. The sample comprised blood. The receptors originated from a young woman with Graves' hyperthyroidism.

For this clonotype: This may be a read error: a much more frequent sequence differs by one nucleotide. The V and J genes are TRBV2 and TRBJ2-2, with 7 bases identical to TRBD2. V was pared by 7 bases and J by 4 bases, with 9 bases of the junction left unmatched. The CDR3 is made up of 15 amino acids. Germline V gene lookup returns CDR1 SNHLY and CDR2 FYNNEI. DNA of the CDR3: TGTGCCAGCATGGGTTTGCGGGGGACCACCGGGGAGCTGTTTTTT. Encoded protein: CASMGLRGTTGELFF.

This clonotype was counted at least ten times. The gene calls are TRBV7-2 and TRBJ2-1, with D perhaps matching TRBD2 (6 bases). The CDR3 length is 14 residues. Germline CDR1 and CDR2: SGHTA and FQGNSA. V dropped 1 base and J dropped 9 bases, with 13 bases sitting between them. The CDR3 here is CASSLGGVPGEQFF. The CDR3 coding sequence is TGTGCCAGCAGCTTAGGGGGGGTTCCGGGTGAGCAGTTCTTC.

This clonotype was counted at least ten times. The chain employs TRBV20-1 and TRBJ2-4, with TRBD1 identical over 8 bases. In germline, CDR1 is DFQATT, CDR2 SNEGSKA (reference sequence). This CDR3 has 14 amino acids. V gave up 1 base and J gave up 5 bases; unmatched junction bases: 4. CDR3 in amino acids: CSARANRGENIQYF. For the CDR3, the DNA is TGCAGTGCTAGAGCTAACAGGGGGGAAAACATTCAGTACTTC.

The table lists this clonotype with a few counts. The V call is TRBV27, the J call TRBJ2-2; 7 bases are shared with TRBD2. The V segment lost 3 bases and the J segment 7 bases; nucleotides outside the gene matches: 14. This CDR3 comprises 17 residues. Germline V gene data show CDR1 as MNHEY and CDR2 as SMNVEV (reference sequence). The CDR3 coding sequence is TGTGCCAGCAGTTTCCAGACACCGGGAGGAAGAAGCGGGGAGCTGTTTTTT. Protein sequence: CASSFQTPGGRSGELFF.

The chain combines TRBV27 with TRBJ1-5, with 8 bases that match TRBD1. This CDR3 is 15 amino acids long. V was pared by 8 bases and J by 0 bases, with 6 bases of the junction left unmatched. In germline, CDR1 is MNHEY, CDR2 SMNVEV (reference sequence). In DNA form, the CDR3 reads TGTGCCAGCGGACAGGGACCCTATAGCAATCAGCCCCAGCATTTT. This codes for CASGQGPYSNQPQHF.

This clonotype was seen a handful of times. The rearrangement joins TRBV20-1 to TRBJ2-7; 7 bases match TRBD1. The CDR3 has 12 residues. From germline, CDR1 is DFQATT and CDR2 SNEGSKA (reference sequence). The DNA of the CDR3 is TGCAGAGTTACAGGGGAAGGTAGCGAGCAGTACTTC. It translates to CRVTGEGSEQYF.

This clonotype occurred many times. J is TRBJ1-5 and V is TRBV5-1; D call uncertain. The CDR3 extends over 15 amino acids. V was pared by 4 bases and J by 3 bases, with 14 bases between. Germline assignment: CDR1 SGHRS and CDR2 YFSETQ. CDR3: CASSLTGSHNQPQHF. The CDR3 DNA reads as TGCGCCAGCAGCCTAACCGGGTCACACAATCAGCCCCAGCATTTT.

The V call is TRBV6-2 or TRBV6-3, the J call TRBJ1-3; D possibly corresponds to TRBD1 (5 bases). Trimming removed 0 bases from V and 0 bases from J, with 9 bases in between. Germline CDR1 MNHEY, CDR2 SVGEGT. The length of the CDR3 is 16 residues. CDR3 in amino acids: CASSYSRGFSGNTIYF. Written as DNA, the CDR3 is TGTGCCAGCAGTTACTCGCGGGGCTTCTCTGGAAACACCATATATTTT.

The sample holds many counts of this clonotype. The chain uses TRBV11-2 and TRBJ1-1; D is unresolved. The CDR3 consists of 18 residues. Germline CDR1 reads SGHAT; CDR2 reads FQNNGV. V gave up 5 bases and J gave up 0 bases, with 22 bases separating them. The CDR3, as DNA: TGTGCCAGCAGCCAAGGCCGGCCTCATCCGGGAATGAACACTGAAGCTTTCTTT. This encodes CASSQGRPHPGMNTEAFF.

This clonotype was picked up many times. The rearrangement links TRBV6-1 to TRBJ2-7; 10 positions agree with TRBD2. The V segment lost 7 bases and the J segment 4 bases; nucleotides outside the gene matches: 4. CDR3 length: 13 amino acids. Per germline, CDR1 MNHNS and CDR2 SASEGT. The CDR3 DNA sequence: TGTGCCAGCAATTTAGCGGGGGGATACGAGCAGTACTTC. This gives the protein CASNLAGGYEQYF.

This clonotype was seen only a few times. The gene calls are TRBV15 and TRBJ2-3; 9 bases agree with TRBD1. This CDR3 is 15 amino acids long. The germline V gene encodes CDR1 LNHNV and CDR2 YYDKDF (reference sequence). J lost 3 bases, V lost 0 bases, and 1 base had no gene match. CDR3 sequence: CATSRDGQGTDTQYF. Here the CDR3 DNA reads TGTGCCACCAGCAGAGATGGACAGGGGACAGATACGCAGTATTTT.

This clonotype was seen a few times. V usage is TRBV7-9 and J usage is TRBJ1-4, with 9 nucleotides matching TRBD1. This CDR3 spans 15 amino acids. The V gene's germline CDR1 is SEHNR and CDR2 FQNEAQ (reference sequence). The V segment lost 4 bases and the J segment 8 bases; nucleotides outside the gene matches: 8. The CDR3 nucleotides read TGTGCCAGCAGCTCCGGGACAGGGCTCTTCGAAAAACTGTTTTTT. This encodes CASSSGTGLFEKLFF.

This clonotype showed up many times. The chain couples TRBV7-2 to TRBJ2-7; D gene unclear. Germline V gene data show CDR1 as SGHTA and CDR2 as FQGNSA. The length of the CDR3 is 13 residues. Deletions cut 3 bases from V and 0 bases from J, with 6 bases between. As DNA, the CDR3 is TGTGCCAGCAGCTTGCTCAACTCCTACGAGCAGTACTTC. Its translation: CASSLLNSYEQYF.

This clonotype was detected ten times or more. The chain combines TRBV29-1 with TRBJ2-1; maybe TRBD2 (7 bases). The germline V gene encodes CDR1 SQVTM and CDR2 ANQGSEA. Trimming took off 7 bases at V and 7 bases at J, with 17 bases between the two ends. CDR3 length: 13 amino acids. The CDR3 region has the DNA TGCAGCGCGGGGGGCGGGAGTAGTAATGAGCAGTTCTTC. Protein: CSAGGGSSNEQFF.

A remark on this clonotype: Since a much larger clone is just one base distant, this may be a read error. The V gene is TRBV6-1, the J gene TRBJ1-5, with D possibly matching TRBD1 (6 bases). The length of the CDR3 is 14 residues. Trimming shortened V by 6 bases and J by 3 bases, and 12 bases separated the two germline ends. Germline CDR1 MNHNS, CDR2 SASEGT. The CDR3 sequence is CASRQTGINQPQHF. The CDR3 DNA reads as TGTGCCAGCAGGCAAACAGGGATCAATCAGCCCCAGCATTTT.

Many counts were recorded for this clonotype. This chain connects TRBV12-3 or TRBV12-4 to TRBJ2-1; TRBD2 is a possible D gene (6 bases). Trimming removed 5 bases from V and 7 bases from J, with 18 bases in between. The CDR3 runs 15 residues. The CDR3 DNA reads TGTGCCAGCAGTCATTGGGCGGCTAGCGTGAATGAGCAGTTCTTC. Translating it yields CASSHWAASVNEQFF.

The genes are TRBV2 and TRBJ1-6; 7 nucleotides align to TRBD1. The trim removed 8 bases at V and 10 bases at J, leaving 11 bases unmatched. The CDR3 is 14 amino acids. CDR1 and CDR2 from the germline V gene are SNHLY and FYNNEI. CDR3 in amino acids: CASLTGTAKSPLHF. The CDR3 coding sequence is TGTGCCAGCCTGACCGGGACAGCCAAATCACCCCTCCACTTT.

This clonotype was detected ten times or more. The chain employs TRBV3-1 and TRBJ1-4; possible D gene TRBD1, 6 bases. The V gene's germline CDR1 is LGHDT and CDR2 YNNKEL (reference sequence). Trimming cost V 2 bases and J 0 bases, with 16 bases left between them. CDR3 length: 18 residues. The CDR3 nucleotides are TGTGCCAGCAGCCAAAACGGGGGCGGATGGACAACTAATGAAAAACTGTTTTTT. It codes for CASSQNGGGWTTNEKLFF.

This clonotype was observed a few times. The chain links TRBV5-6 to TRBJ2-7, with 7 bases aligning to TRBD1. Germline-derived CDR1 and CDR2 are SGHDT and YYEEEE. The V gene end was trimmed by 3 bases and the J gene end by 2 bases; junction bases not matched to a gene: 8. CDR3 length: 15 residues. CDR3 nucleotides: TGTGCCAGCAGCTGGGTGACAGGGCGCGCCTACGAGCAGTACTTC. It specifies CASSWVTGRAYEQYF.

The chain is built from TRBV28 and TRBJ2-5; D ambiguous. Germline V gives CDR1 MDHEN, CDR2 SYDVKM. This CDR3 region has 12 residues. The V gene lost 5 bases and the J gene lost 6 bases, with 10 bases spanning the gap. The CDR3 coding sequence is TGTGCCAGCAGTCTGGGTATGAAGACCCAGTACTTC. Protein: CASSLGMKTQYF.

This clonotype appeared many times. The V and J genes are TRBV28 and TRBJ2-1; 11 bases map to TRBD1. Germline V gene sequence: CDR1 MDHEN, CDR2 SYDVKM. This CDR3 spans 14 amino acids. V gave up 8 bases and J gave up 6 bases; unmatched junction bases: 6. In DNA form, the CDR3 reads TGTGCCAGCGCTCCCGGGACAGGGGGCAATGAGCAGTTCTTC. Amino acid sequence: CASAPGTGGNEQFF.

The CDR3 protein is CATSDWDREGEGYTF. CDR3 coding DNA: TGTGCCACCAGTGACTGGGACAGGGAGGGAGAAGGCTACACCTTC. V and J are TRBV24-1 and TRBJ1-2; 9 bases match TRBD1. This CDR3 has 15 residues. Losses at the gene ends were 4 bases for V and 8 bases for J; bases not matched to a gene: 10. CDR1 and CDR2 from the germline V gene are KGHDR and SFDVKD.

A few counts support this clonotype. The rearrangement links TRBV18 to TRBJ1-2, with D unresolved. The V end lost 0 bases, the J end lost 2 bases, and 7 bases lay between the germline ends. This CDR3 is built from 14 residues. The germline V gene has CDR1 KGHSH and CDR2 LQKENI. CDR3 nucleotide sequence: TGTGCCAGCTCACCACCCCTGGAAAACTATGGCTACACCTTC. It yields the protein CASSPPLENYGYTF.

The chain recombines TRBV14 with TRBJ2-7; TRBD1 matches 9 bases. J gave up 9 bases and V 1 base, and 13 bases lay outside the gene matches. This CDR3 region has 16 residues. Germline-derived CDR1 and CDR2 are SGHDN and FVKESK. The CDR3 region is CASSQAGTGMKNGQYF. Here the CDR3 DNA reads TGTGCCAGCAGCCAAGCCGGGACAGGGATGAAAAACGGGCAGTACTTC.

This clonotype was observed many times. The CDR3 DNA sequence: TGCAGTGCCCTTAAATACAATGAGCAGTTCTTC. Amino acid sequence: CSALKYNEQFF. This chain links TRBV20-1 with TRBJ2-1; D gene uncertain. The CDR3 covers 11 residues. Germline assignment: CDR1 DFQATT and CDR2 SNEGSKA (reference sequence). V was clipped by 6 bases and J by 4 bases, with 7 bases between them.

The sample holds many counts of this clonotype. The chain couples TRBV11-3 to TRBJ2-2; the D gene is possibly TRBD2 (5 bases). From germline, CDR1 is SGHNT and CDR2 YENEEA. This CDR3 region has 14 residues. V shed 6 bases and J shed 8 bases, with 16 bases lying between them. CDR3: CASSRTRGLGELFF. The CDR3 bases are TGTGCCAGCAGTCGGACTCGGGGTTTGGGGGAGCTGTTTTTT.

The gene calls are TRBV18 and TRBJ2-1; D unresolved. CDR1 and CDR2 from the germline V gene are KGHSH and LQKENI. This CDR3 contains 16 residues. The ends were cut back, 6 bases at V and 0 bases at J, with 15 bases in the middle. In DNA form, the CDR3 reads TGTGCCAGCTCCGCTGACTCAGACCCCTCCTACAATGAGCAGTTCTTC. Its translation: CASSADSDPSYNEQFF. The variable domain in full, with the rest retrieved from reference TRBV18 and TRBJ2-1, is NAGVMQNPRHLVRRRGQEARLRCSPMKGHSHVYWYRQLPEEGLKFMVYLQKENIIDESGMPKERFSAEFPKEGPSILRIQQVVRGDSAAYFCASSADSDPSYNEQFFGPGTRLTVL.

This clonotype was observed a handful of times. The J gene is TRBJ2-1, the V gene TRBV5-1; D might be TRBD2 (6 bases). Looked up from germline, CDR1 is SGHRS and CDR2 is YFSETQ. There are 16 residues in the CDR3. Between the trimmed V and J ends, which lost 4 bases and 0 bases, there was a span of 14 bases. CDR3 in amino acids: CASSVRLVGSYNEQFF. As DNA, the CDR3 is TGCGCCAGCAGCGTAAGACTAGTCGGCTCCTACAATGAGCAGTTCTTC.

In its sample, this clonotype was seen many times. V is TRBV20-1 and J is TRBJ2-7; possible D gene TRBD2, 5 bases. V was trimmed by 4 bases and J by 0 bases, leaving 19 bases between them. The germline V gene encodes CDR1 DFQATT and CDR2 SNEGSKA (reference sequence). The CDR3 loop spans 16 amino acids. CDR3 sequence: CSATLEMRAVSYEQYF. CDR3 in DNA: TGCAGTGCTACTCTAGAGATGCGGGCCGTCTCCTACGAGCAGTACTTC.

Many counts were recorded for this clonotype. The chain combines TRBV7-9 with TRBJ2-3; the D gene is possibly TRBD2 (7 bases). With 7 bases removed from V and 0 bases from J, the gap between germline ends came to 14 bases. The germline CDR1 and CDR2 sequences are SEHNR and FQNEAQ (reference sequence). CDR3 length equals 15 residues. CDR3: CASTGGRSSTDTQYF. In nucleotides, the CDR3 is TGTGCCAGCACCGGGGGGCGGAGTAGCACAGATACGCAGTATTTT.

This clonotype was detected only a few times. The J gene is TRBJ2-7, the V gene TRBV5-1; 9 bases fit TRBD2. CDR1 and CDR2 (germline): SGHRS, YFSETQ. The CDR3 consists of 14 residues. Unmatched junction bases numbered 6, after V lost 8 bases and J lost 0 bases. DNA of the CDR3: TGCGCCAGTCGAGCGGGGGGCGTCTCCTACGAGCAGTACTTC. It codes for CASRAGGVSYEQYF.

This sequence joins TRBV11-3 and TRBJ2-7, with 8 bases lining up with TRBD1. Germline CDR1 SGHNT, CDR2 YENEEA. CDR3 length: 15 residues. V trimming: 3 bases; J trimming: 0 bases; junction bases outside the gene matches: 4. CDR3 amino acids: CASSFETGDSYEQYF. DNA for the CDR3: TGTGCCAGCAGCTTCGAGACAGGGGACTCCTACGAGCAGTACTTC.